A selection of T cell receptor beta chains follows, all from one sample in a study of cytomegalovirus exposure and HLA in healthy donors. Profiling relied on immunoSEQ multiplex PCR, and the TCRdb table lists in-frame clones only, not all of them. The sample holds under 150,000 clones, roughly 89% seen once. The sequencing input was PBMCs. The receptors shown here come from a woman in her twenties or thirties in good health and CMV-seronegative. The CDR3 runs from the conserved cysteine through the conserved F or W. The D gene is left open where the match is weak. Clone size is given for some rows only: seen once, a few or many times, or a class if the clone is expanded.

TRBD1	TRBV4-1	15	NA	TRBJ2-2	TGCGCCAGCAGCCAACAGGGACAGGGGATCGGGGAGCTGTTTTTT	CASSQQGQGIGELFF
TRBD1	TRBV5-1	15	NA	TRBJ2-1	TGCGCCAGCAGCTTGAGGGACAGGGCGACGAATGAGCAGTTCTTC	CASSLRDRATNEQFF
TRBD1	TRBV25-1	16	NA	TRBJ1-2	TGTGCCAGCAGTGATCGTCTGGCAGGGGGTAGCTATGGCTACACCTTC	CASSDRLAGGSYGYTF
TRBD1	TRBV28	11	once	TRBJ2-7	TGTGCCGGCGGACAGGGTTACGAGCAGTACTTC	CAGGQGYEQYF
NA	TRBV5-6	14	NA	TRBJ2-5	TGTGCCAGCAGCTTTCTTCAGAAGCAAGAGACCCAGTACTTC	CASSFLQKQETQYF
TRBD2	TRBV4-3	18	NA	TRBJ2-7	TGCGCCAGCAGCCCACCCCACGGACTAGCGGGATCCACCCACGAGCAGTACTTC	CASSPPHGLAGSTHEQYF
NA	TRBV19	15	NA	TRBJ2-3	TGTGCCAGTAGTATAGGTCCCGACATCACAGATACGCAGTATTTT	CASSIGPDITDTQYF
TRBD1	TRBV7-7	15	NA	TRBJ1-4	TGTGCCAGCAGCTTCCGGGACAGGGAATTTGAAAAACTGTTTTTT	CASSFRDREFEKLFF
TRBD1	TRBV25-1	18	few	TRBJ2-6	TGTGCCAGCAGTGATAGTACAGGGGAGAGCTCTGGGGCCAACGTCCTGACTTTC	CASSDSTGESSGANVLTF
TRBD2	TRBV28	15	NA	TRBJ2-7	TGTGCCAGCAGAGACAGACTAGCGACATGGTACGAGCAGTACTTC	CASRDRLATWYEQYF
NA	TRBV30	11	NA	TRBJ2-7	TGTGCCTGGAGTATCTATTACGAGCAGTACTTC	CAWSIYYEQYF
TRBD2	TRBV7-9	17	NA	TRBJ2-7	TGTGCCAGCAGCGCGGGGGACGGACGCCCACGAGCCTACGAGCAGTACTTC	CASSAGDGRPRAYEQYF
NA	TRBV5-1	15	NA	TRBJ1-5	TGCGCCAGCAGCTTGGGGGGGGAGAGCAATCAGCCCCAGCATTTT	CASSLGGESNQPQHF
TRBD2	TRBV2	16	few	TRBJ2-7	TGTGCCAGCAGCCCTATTCCGGGACTAGGCTCCTACGAGCAGTACTTC	CASSPIPGLGSYEQYF
NA	TRBV6-1	13	NA	TRBJ1-6	TGTGCCAGCAGTGATGTGGCGAGGTCACCCCTCCACTTT	CASSDVARSPLHF
NA	TRBV4-1	15	NA	TRBJ2-5	TGCGCCAGCAGCCACAGAGTTACTAGGATGGAGACCCAGTACTTC	CASSHRVTRMETQYF
NA	TRBV5-1	13	NA	TRBJ1-6	TGCGCCAGCCGGGACACCGATAATTCACCCCTCCACTTT	CASRDTDNSPLHF
NA	TRBV2	19	NA	TRBJ1-5	TGTGCCAGCTCTCTACCCAGGGGCGGTGGATTGAATAGCAATCAGCCCCAGCATTTT	CASSLPRGGGLNSNQPQHF
TRBD2	TRBV7-3	19	NA	TRBJ2-2	TGTGCCAGCAGCTTAAGGGCGGGGACTAGCGGAACGAACACCGGGGAGCTGTTTTTT	CASSLRAGTSGTNTGELFF
NA	TRBV29-1	13	NA	TRBJ2-5	TGCAGCGTTGATATAGTCCCCCAAGAGACCCAGTACTTC	CSVDIVPQETQYF
NA	TRBV9	13	NA	TRBJ2-1	TGTGCCAGCAGCGTAGGAACAGGGCATGAGCAGTTCTTC	CASSVGTGHEQFF
TRBD2	TRBV28	19	NA	TRBJ2-6	TGTGCCAGCAGTACCTGGACTAGCGGGGGCCACTCTGGGGCCAACGTCCTGACTTTC	CASSTWTSGGHSGANVLTF
NA	TRBV2	14	NA	TRBJ1-1	TGTGCCAGCGTCAGGGGCGCCTTGAACACTGAAGCTTTCTTT	CASVRGALNTEAFF
TRBD1	TRBV11-2	13	NA	TRBJ2-4	TGTGCCAGCAGGCCGGGACAGGGAAACATTCAGTACTTC	CASRPGQGNIQYF
NA	TRBV27	13	NA	TRBJ2-7	TGTGCCAGCAGTTTGGGCAGGGGCCACGAGCAGTACTTC	CASSLGRGHEQYF
NA	TRBV7-2	11	NA	TRBJ1-2	TGTGCCAGCAGCTCAAACTATGGCTACACCTTC	CASSSNYGYTF
NA	TRBV19	14	NA	TRBJ1-6	TGTGCCAGTATGGACAGCTCCTATAATTCACCCCTCCACTTT	CASMDSSYNSPLHF
NA	TRBV4-1	15	NA	TRBJ2-2	TGCGCCAGCAGCCAACATATAGGGGACACCGGGGAGCTGTTTTTT	CASSQHIGDTGELFF
TRBD1	TRBV5-4	14	NA	TRBJ1-2	TGTGCCAGCAGCAGAGGGACAGTAGGTCACGGCTACACCTTC	CASSRGTVGHGYTF
TRBD2	TRBV29-1	16	NA	TRBJ2-7	TGCAGCGTTCAGCAATCGAGGGGCGGGAGGGCTTACGAGCAGTACTTC	CSVQQSRGGRAYEQYF
NA	TRBV6-1	13	NA	TRBJ1-6	TGTGCCAGCAGCGGACAGACTAATTCACCCCTCCACTTT	CASSGQTNSPLHF
TRBD1	TRBV19	16	NA	TRBJ1-5	TGTGCCAGTACCAAGACAGGGTCGGTGCCAAATCAGCCCCAGCATTTT	CASTKTGSVPNQPQHF
TRBD2	TRBV7-3	19	NA	TRBJ2-7	TGTGCCAGCAGCTTAACCCCCCTCCGGACTAGCGGATATACCTACGAGCAGTACTTC	CASSLTPLRTSGYTYEQYF
NA	TRBV28	15	NA	TRBJ1-4	TGTGCCAGCAGCCGCACAGGGAGCGTTTATGAAAAACTGTTTTTT	CASSRTGSVYEKLFF
NA	TRBV7-2	15	NA	TRBJ2-7	TGTGCCAGCAGCTTAGATATGGGAGGGGGCTACGAGCAGTACTTC	CASSLDMGGGYEQYF
NA	TRBV2	15	NA	TRBJ1-5	TGTGCCAGCAGTGAAGGGCTTTATAGCAATCAGCCCCAGCATTTT	CASSEGLYSNQPQHF
TRBD2	TRBV5-1	15	NA	TRBJ2-3	TGCGCCACCAGCCCAAGCGGGGAGTATTCGGATACGCAGTATTTT	CATSPSGEYSDTQYF
NA	TRBV27	16	NA	TRBJ2-7	TGTGCCAGCAGATCCCTCGGGAGACAGGGATCCTACGAGCAGTACTTC	CASRSLGRQGSYEQYF
TRBD1	TRBV27	15	NA	TRBJ1-2	TGTGCCAGCAGTTTGAGGAGAGGGGGCCGGGATGGCTACACCTTC	CASSLRRGGRDGYTF
TRBD2	TRBV5-1	15	NA	TRBJ2-3	TGCGCCAGCAGCTTGGTCGGGGGGGCCGGAGATACGCAGTATTTT	CASSLVGGAGDTQYF
TRBD2	TRBV19	15	NA	TRBJ2-1	TGTGCCAGTAGTCAGGGCGCCCGGACTAGCGGTGAGCAGTTCTTC	CASSQGARTSGEQFF
TRBD1	TRBV6-6	16	NA	TRBJ1-1	TGTGCCAGCAGTTACCCGACAGGGGGTCATGTTACTGAAGCTTTCTTT	CASSYPTGGHVTEAFF
TRBD1	TRBV19	15	once	TRBJ1-1	TGTGCCAGTATCCGACAGGGAAGGGCGAACACTGAAGCTTTCTTT	CASIRQGRANTEAFF
NA	TRBV6-5	14	NA	TRBJ1-2	TGTGCCAGTCGAATCGGAGGGCCCTCCTATGGCTACACCTTC	CASRIGGPSYGYTF
TRBD1	TRBV7-2	14	NA	TRBJ2-3	TGTGCCAGCAGCTCCGGGACAGGGCAGGGTACGCAGTATTTT	CASSSGTGQGTQYF
NA	TRBV7-9	13	NA	TRBJ1-1	TGTGCCAGCAGCTCGTCCTTCGGGGGTGAAGCTTTCTTT	CASSSSFGGEAFF
TRBD2	TRBV6-5	14	NA	TRBJ2-1	TGTGCCAGCCCTGCGGGGGGGTCATACAATGAGCAGTTCTTC	CASPAGGSYNEQFF
NA	TRBV27	13	NA	TRBJ2-1	TGTGCCAGCAGTTTTCTTCAGGGAGGTGAGCAGTTCTTC	CASSFLQGGEQFF
TRBD2	TRBV9	14	NA	TRBJ2-7	TGTGCCAGCAACGCCTTGGCGGGAGGGGGGGAGCAGTACTTC	CASNALAGGGEQYF
NA	TRBV10-3	14	NA	TRBJ1-2	TGTGCCATCCGGCCGACAGCTTCTAACTATGGCTACACCTTC	CAIRPTASNYGYTF
TRBD1	TRBV5-1	14	NA	TRBJ2-7	TGCGCCAGCAAGACCACCGGGACAGCAAACGAGCAGTACTTC	CASKTTGTANEQYF